Following are 7 T cell receptor beta chains from one sample sequenced in a study of T cell repertoires in ileal Crohn's disease. Profiled with immunoSEQ multiplex PCR; TCRdb holds only in-frame clones, not every one. The table records approximately 27,000 clones, 80% to 90% of them present only once. Material for sequencing was ileal tissue. Every receptor here comes from an adult with Crohn's disease.

This chain joins TRBV4-1 and TRBJ1-2; D is perhaps TRBD1 (6 bases). Trimming pared 0 bases from V and 9 bases from J, leaving 20 bases between. The germline V gene has CDR1 MGHRA and CDR2 YSYEKL. The length of the CDR3 is 16 residues. CDR3 sequence reads: CASSQEDSSTYASYTF. CDR3 DNA sequence: TGCGCCAGCAGCCAAGAGGACAGCTCAACCTATGCGAGCTACACCTTC.

The V gene is TRBV2, the J gene TRBJ2-5; D possibly corresponds to TRBD1 (6 bases). The CDR3 spans 17 residues. V shed 0 bases and J shed 1 base, with 15 bases lying between them. In germline, CDR1 is SNHLY, CDR2 FYNNEI. The CDR3 loop is CASSEALQGILQETQYF. The CDR3 DNA sequence: TGTGCCAGCAGTGAAGCGCTTCAGGGGATACTCCAAGAGACCCAGTACTTC.

The genes are TRBV29-1 and TRBJ1-2; 8 bases agree with TRBD1. Trimming took 6 bases from V and 9 from J; bases not matched to a gene: 9. CDR3 length equals 12 residues. Germline-derived CDR1 and CDR2 are SQVTM and ANQGSEA. The CDR3, as DNA: TGCAGCGTGGCGGGACAGGCAATGAGCTACACCTTC. It encodes CSVAGQAMSYTF. The entire variable domain, with the rest obtained from reference TRBV29-1 and TRBJ1-2, is as follows: SAVISQKPSRDICQRGTSLTIQCQVDSQVTMMFWYRQQPGQSLTLIATANQGSEATYESGFVIDKFPISRPNLTFSTLTVSNMSPEDSSIYLCSVAGQAMSYTFGSGTRLTVV.

The genes are TRBV4-3 and TRBJ1-1; D unclear. Trimming stripped 0 bases from V and 11 bases from J, with 13 bases between. The germline V gene has CDR1 LGHNA and CDR2 YSLEER. This CDR3 spans 13 amino acids. As DNA, the CDR3 is TGCGCCAGCAGCCAAGATCTGTCCGGGAGGGCTTTCTTT. It is translated as CASSQDLSGRAFF.

For this clone: Other DNA sequences in the sample encode the same CDR3. V usage is TRBV5-1 and J usage is TRBJ2-7, with 7 nucleotides matching TRBD1. CDR3 length equals 14 residues. The V gene's germline CDR1 is SGHRS and CDR2 YFSETQ. V dropped 3 bases and J dropped 0; count of bases not matched to a gene: 3. The CDR3 bases are TGCGCCAGCAGCTCACGGGACAGCTCCTACGAGCAGTACTTC. Its translation: CASSSRDSSYEQYF.

The V gene is TRBV19, the J gene TRBJ1-4, with no clear D. V was pared by 4 bases and J by 4 bases, with 13 bases between. This CDR3 is 15 amino acids long. In germline, CDR1 is LNHDA, CDR2 SQIVND (reference sequence). The CDR3 DNA is TGTGCCAGTAGTAGAGGCAGCTCTTATAATGAAAAACTGTTTTTT. Protein sequence: CASSRGSSYNEKLFF. Variable domain in full (rest from reference TRBV19 and TRBJ1-4): DGGITQSPKYLFRKEGQNVTLSCEQNLNHDAMYWYRQDPGQGLRLIYYSQIVNDFQKGDIAEGYSVSREKKESFPLTVTSAQKNPTAFYLCASSRGSSYNEKLFFGSGTQLSVL.

CDR3 residues: CASSFLGVGQGSTGELFF. DNA for the CDR3: TGCGCCAGCAGCTTTCTCGGGGTCGGACAGGGGAGCACCGGGGAGCTGTTTTTT. The chain has TRBV5-1 and TRBJ2-2; 9 nucleotides agree with TRBD1. CDR3 length equals 18 residues. Germline lookup yields CDR1 SGHRS and CDR2 YFSETQ. V shed 2 bases, J shed 4 bases, and the junction held 12 bases outside the gene matches.